Detailed here is one TCR beta chain. Its antigen is currently not known. Within one base of it there is no much larger clone, and no base qualities were kept. The collaborating institutions used their own protocols to collect whole blood in K2EDTA tubes. For TCRbeta analysis, collaborators shipped samples as frozen whole blood, isolated PBMCs, or DNA extracted from either of those sample types. This specimen comes from a study of blood T cell repertoires in COVID-19 (dated by TCRdb to the early 2020s). Regarding the study in general: Samples from collaborators originated in the United States, Italy and Spain and spanned both the acute and convalescent phases of COVID-19. The samples were drawn from two sources: the first 160 participants of the ongoing ImmuneRACE study, and 1,254 subjects contributed by 6 global collaborators. Nearly every sample came with metadata listing a de-identified subject ID, COVID-19 status, age in years and sex. The material from the prospective study consisted of cDNA or gDNA derived from T cells, B-cell-depleted T cells, or PBMCs. The dataset comprised deeply sampled blood TCRbeta repertoires from subjects exposed to, actively infected with, or recovered from COVID-19. Where available, HLA class I and class II types were taken from metadata supplied by the sample provider and were not determined by assay-based typing. The repertoires were made available in a free public database intended to serve as a resource for research on the immune response to SARS-CoV-2. Beyond this particular receptor, the publication reports: How much clinical and demographic metadata was included differed by source and by participant, and the metadata was provided uncurated.

The immunoSEQ Assay, a bias-controlled multiplex PCR, was used to amplify TCRbeta CDR3 regions from genomic DNA. On the authors' methods: Nucleated cell counts per sample were estimated from amplification of reference gene primers within the assay. To quantify the absolute abundance of each unique TCRbeta CDR3 rearrangement, sequence reads were collapsed and filtered. Productive Simpson clonality was computed per sample as the square root of Simpson's diversity index over productive rearrangements. What TCRdb holds here is the immuneACCESS table cut down to in-frame rearrangements. Part of the clones is not present; checked against another copy, under half of the missing clones reflect an unresolved V gene, and the others are unexplained. V and J calls and clone size follow that table, whereas D and trimming were derived from the DNA. For this sample the table gives about 100,000 clones, of which roughly 85% were detected only once. Around 1.9% of the sample rests with the top ten.

Trimmed from V: 2 bases; trimmed from J: 8 bases; junction bases lacking a gene match: 5. As encoded in the germline V gene (reference sequence), CDR1 is SEHNR while CDR2 is FQNEAQ. From the cysteine through the phenylalanine, the CDR3 covers 14 amino acids. Just CDR3 DNA is preserved here, 42 bases in frame from base 1. The sequence came from a woman aged 70 to 79 with active or convalescent COVID-19. The chain was built from TRBV7-9 and TRBJ1-4, with 7 junctional bases fitting TRBD1. Sequenced input: peripheral blood. Here the CDR3 is given as CASSLSQGIEKLFF. In nucleotides, the sequence is TGTGCCAGCAGCTTATCACAGGGGATCGAAAAACTGTTTTTT.